Below, 14 T cell receptor beta chains from the same sample are listed, as sequenced in a study of T-cell memory formation after mild COVID-19. TCRdb reprocessed the 5' RACE reads via MiXCR and lists one record per CDR3 protein. The table includes under 650,000 distinct CDR3 sequences, over 15% detected once. Material: PBMCs or a T cell subset sorted from them (not recorded which). The receptors were gathered from an adult woman who had mild COVID-19 (a few samples of this study predate the infection). Cell type and time point are not known.

This clonotype was observed a handful of times. The J gene is TRBJ2-1, the V gene TRBV10-3; D is unclear. CDR3 length: 14 amino acids. Germline V gives CDR1 ENHRY, CDR2 SYGVKD. V lost 6 bases, J lost 9 bases, and 18 bases lay in between. As DNA, the CDR3 is TGTGCCATCAGCCGGACGAGTAAAACGGGTGAGCAGTTCTTC. Its translation is CAISRTSKTGEQFF.

The chain employs TRBV5-6 and TRBJ2-2; D is ambiguous. V was shortened by 0 bases and J by 6 bases, with 9 bases between the two germline ends. The CDR3 runs 14 residues. Per the germline V gene, CDR1 is SGHDT and CDR2 is YYEEEE. The CDR3 is CASSLVRMAGELFF. The CDR3 region has the DNA TGTGCCAGCAGCTTGGTGCGGATGGCCGGGGAGCTGTTTTTT. Supplemented by reference TRBV5-6 and TRBJ2-2, the full variable domain reads DAGVTQSPTHLIKTRGQQVTLRCSPKSGHDTVSWYQQALGQGPQFIFQYYEEEERQRGNFPDRFSGHQFPNYSSELNVNALLLGDSALYLCASSLVRMAGELFFGEGSRLTVL.

This clonotype occurred a few times. The J gene is TRBJ2-7, the V gene TRBV20-1; perhaps TRBD2 as D (6 bases). There are 15 residues in the CDR3. The germline V gene encodes CDR1 DFQATT and CDR2 SNEGSKA (reference sequence). The ends were cut back, 6 bases at V and 1 base at J, with 19 bases in the middle. This CDR3 reads CSAQRTGTLSYEQYF. The CDR3 coding sequence is TGCAGTGCCCAACGAACCGGGACTCTTTCCTACGAGCAGTACTTC.

This clonotype was counted only a few times. The chain is built from TRBV10-3 and TRBJ2-3; D not certain. The CDR3 spans 11 residues. Germline values: CDR1 ENHRY, CDR2 SYGVKD. Trimming pared 4 bases from V and 3 bases from J, leaving 2 bases between. DNA for the CDR3: TGTGCCATCAGTGCGACAGATACGCAGTATTTT. Its protein is CAISATDTQYF.

J is TRBJ2-5 and V is TRBV5-1; TRBD1 aligns across 8 bases. This CDR3 contains 13 residues. V was clipped by 5 bases and J by 5 bases; unmatched bases: 5. Germline V gene lookup returns CDR1 SGHRS and CDR2 YFSETQ. This CDR3 is CASRSTGAETQYF. CDR3 nucleotides: TGCGCCAGCAGGTCGACAGGGGCGGAGACCCAGTACTTC. Looking up the rest from reference TRBV5-1 and TRBJ2-5 gives the full variable domain: KAGVTQTPRYLIKTRGQQVTLSCSPISGHRSVSWYQQTPGQGLQFLFEYFSETQRNKGNFPGRFSGRQFSNSRSEMNVSTLELGDSALYLCASRSTGAETQYFGPGTRLLVL.

The chain carries TRBV3-1 and TRBJ2-7; tentatively, D is TRBD1 or TRBD2 (5 bases each). Germline CDR1 LGHDT, CDR2 YNNKEL (reference sequence). The ends were cut back, 4 bases at V and 6 bases at J, with 16 bases in the middle. The CDR3 spans 14 residues. CDR3 amino acids: CASSPRSGSVEQYF. The CDR3 bases are TGTGCCAGCAGCCCCCGGTCAGGGAGCGTCGAGCAGTACTTC.

This clonotype appeared many times. This chain uses TRBV5-4 with TRBJ2-1, with D unresolved. The germline CDR1 and CDR2 sequences are SGHNT and YYREEE (reference sequence). Trimming removed 3 bases from V and 5 bases from J, with 6 bases in between. This CDR3 has 12 amino acids. The CDR3 region has the DNA TGTGCCAGCAGCTCCAGAGACAATGAGCAGTTCTTC. This gives the protein CASSSRDNEQFF.

The V gene is TRBV29-1, the J gene TRBJ2-7; TRBD1 aligns across 8 bases. The CDR3 has 13 residues. CDR1 and CDR2 from the germline V gene are SQVTM and ANQGSEA. With 4 bases clipped from V and 1 base from J, the junction kept 3 bases outside the gene matches. CDR3 DNA: TGCAGCGTTGCGACAGGGGTTTCCTACGAGCAGTACTTC. Residues: CSVATGVSYEQYF.

This clonotype turned up a few times. The rearrangement links TRBV5-1 to TRBJ2-3; 10 bases line up with TRBD2. Germline lookup yields CDR1 SGHRS and CDR2 YFSETQ. The CDR3 is 16 amino acids. V was pared by 3 bases and J by 0 bases, with 4 bases of the junction left unmatched. The CDR3 reads CASSSGLADSTDTQYF. As DNA, the CDR3 is TGCGCCAGCAGCTCCGGACTAGCGGATAGCACAGATACGCAGTATTTT.

The chain joins TRBV27 to TRBJ1-6, with D hard to call. Germline assignment: CDR1 MNHEY and CDR2 SMNVEV (reference sequence). The CDR3 has 15 residues. The V and J ends lost 6 bases and 9 bases respectively, with 18 bases between them. The CDR3 sequence: CASSRPEGILSPLHF. The DNA of the CDR3 is TGTGCCAGCAGCCGGCCGGAGGGAATTCTTTCACCCCTCCACTTT.

This chain links TRBV20-1 with TRBJ2-7; D ambiguous. The CDR3 consists of 15 residues. V was shortened by 0 bases and J by 2 bases, with 14 bases between the two germline ends. Germline CDR1 DFQATT, CDR2 SNEGSKA (reference sequence). The CDR3 bases are TGCAGTGCTAGAGATAGTGTCGCGCCAACCTACGAGCAGTACTTC. Protein sequence: CSARDSVAPTYEQYF.

V usage is TRBV15 and J usage is TRBJ2-1; 10 bases map to TRBD2. The V gene end was trimmed by 1 base and the J gene end by 4 bases; junction bases not matched to a gene: 4. This CDR3 spans 16 amino acids. Germline V gives CDR1 LNHNV, CDR2 YYDKDF (reference sequence). The CDR3 spells CATSRGTSGLYNEQFF. Here the CDR3 DNA reads TGTGCCACCAGCAGAGGGACTAGCGGACTTTACAATGAGCAGTTCTTC. Drawing the rest from reference TRBV15 and TRBJ2-1, the complete variable domain is DAMVIQNPRYQVTQFGKPVTLSCSQTLNHNVMYWYQQKSSQAPKLLFHYYDKDFNNEADTPDNFQSRRPNTSFCFLDIRSPGLGDTAMYLCATSRGTSGLYNEQFFGPGTRLTVL.

The chain links TRBV24-1 to TRBJ2-1, with a weak D call TRBD1 (6 bases). The ends were cut back, 1 base at V and 8 bases at J, with 14 bases in the middle. Germline values: CDR1 KGHDR, CDR2 SFDVKD. This CDR3 is 15 amino acids long. CDR3 loop: CATSDFRTDGYEQFF. The CDR3 DNA sequence: TGTGCCACCAGTGATTTTCGGACAGACGGGTATGAGCAGTTCTTC.

The V gene is TRBV2, the J gene TRBJ2-7, with D hard to call. The germline V gene has CDR1 SNHLY and CDR2 FYNNEI. CDR3 length: 15 amino acids. V was pared by 3 bases and J by 2 bases, with 14 bases between. CDR3 residues: CASSDPVYTPYEQYF. The CDR3 nucleotides read TGTGCCAGCAGTGATCCAGTCTACACACCCTACGAGCAGTACTTC.